The text below deals with one TCR beta chain. Sequencing used immunoSEQ multiplex PCR; TCRdb keeps in-frame clones, though not all of them. Of tens of thousands of clones in the sample, around 87% were seen once. There are 15 residues in the CDR3. The V end lost 4 bases, the J end lost 4 bases, and 16 bases lay between the germline ends. CDR1 is MNHEY and CDR2 is SVGAGI in the germline V gene. This record belongs to a study of OX40 agonist ivuxolimab in advanced cancers. At the level of the study: Three patients responded partially, comprising one with hepatocellular carcinoma and two with cutaneous melanoma.

The sequencing used CD4+ or CD8+ T cells sorted from blood, collected in a trial of the OX40 agonist ivuxolimab. The V call is TRBV6-5, the J call TRBJ1-2, with D possibly TRBD1 on 6 matching bases. The receptor was derived from an adult with an advanced solid tumor such as melanoma, head and neck, liver or kidney cancer. The CDR3 here is CASSWGQGMGYGYTF. The CDR3 DNA follows: TGTGCCAGCAGTTGGGGGCAGGGCATGGGCTATGGCTACACCTTC.